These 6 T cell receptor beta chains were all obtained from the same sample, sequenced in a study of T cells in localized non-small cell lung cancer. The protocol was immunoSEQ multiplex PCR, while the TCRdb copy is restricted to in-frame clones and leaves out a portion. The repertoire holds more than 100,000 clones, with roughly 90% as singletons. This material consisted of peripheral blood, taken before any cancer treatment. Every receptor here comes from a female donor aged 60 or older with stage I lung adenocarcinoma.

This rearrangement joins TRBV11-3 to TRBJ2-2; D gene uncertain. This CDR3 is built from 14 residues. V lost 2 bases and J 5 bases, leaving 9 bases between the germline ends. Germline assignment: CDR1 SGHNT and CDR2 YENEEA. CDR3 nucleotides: TGTGCCAGCAGCTTAAGGTCTGGTACCGGGGAGCTGTTTTTT. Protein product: CASSLRSGTGELFF.

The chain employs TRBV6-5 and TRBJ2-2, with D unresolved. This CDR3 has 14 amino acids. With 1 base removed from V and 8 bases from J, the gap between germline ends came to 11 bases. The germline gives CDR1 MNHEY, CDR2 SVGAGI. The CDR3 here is CASSYFLPGGELFF. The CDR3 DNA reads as TGTGCCAGCAGTTACTTCCTGCCCGGGGGGGAGCTGTTTTTT.

CDR3 sequence (DNA): TGTGCCAGCAGCCAAGATTATGTCTACGAGCAGTACTTC. This encodes CASSQDYVYEQYF. The chain employs TRBV14 and TRBJ2-7; no clear D gene. The V end was cut by 0 bases, the J end by 3 bases, with 6 bases between. CDR1 and CDR2 from the germline V gene are SGHDN and FVKESK. The CDR3 totals 13 residues.

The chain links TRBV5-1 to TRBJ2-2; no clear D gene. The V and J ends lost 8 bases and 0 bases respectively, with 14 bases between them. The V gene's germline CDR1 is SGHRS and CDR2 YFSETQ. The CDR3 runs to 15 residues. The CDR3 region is CASGEGGSNTGELFF. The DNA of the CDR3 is TGCGCCAGTGGGGAAGGCGGATCGAACACCGGGGAGCTGTTTTTT.

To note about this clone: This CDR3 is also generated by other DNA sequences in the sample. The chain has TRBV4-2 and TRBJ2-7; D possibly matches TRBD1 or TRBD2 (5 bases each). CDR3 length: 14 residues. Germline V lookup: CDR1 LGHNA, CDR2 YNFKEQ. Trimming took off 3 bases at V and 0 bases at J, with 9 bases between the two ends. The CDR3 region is CASSQGDSSYEQYF. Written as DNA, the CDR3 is TGTGCCAGCAGCCAGGGAGACAGCTCCTACGAGCAGTACTTC.

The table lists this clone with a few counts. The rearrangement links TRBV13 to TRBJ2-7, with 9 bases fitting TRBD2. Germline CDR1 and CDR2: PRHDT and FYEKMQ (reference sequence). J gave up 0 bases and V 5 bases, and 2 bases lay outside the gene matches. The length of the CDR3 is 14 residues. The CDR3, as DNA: TGTGCCAGCAGCCCTAGCGGGAACTCCTACGAGCAGTACTTC. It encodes CASSPSGNSYEQYF.